The entry below describes one T cell receptor beta chain. Data came from immunoSEQ multiplex PCR; TCRdb stores just in-frame clones and leaves some out. The profile shows about 140,000 clones, roughly 84% of them singletons. This sample stems from a study of blood T cell repertoires in COVID-19. Whole-study context: The cDNA or gDNA used as material had been derived from T cells, B-cell-depleted T cells, or PBMCs.

There are 15 residues in the CDR3. Germline V gives CDR1 SGHNT, CDR2 YYREEE (reference sequence). J lost 5 bases, V lost 4 bases, and 8 bases had no gene match. The sequencing sample was made of peripheral blood. The chain uses TRBV5-4 and TRBJ2-1, with 8 bases fitting TRBD1. The source of this sequence is a human donor in a cohort sampled during active COVID-19. The CDR3 loop reads CASSLRDRRDNEQFF. Written as DNA, the CDR3 is TGTGCCAGCAGCCTCCGGGACAGGCGTGACAATGAGCAGTTCTTC.